What follows describes a single TCR beta chain. Its target is unknown. Treatment denoted: approximately nine-day PBMC culture with coronavirus spike peptide pools or control peptides (ViraFEST assay). The sample comes from a study of vaccination and CD4 T cells after COVID-19. Once obtained from cultured CD4+ T cells, the DNA was sequenced using the Oncomine TCR Beta short-read assay. TCRdb re-called the PCR reads through MiXCR, storing one row per CDR3 protein. The data show 8,500 to 14,000 distinct CDR3 sequences, with less than 70% seen just once and about 27% held by the top ten. The V gene's germline CDR1 is DFQATT and CDR2 SNEGSKA (reference sequence). V lost 6 bases and J 5 bases, leaving 7 bases between the germline ends. This CDR3 is 10 amino acids long.

The receptor was derived from a human donor who had recovered from COVID-19. Source: CD4+ T cells from blood, cultured in vitro, taken before SARS-CoV-2 vaccination. J is TRBJ2-5 and V is TRBV20-1; no clear D. In DNA form, the CDR3 reads TGCAGTGCGAGATGGGAGACCCAGTACTTC. It yields the protein CSARWETQYF.